This note documents a single T cell receptor (beta chain) sequence. Its antigen remains unidentified. Nothing much larger sits one base from this clone, and base qualities are not available. These data are taken from a study of technical replicates of blood from a handful of donors (dated by TCRdb to 2017 to 2019). Library method: the immunoSEQ multiplex PCR assay. Sourced from immuneACCESS, this table was stored by TCRdb with only in-frame sequences that have V and J called. A share of the clones is absent; for the studies checked, an unresolved V gene accounts for under half, and the remainder has no known explanation. Present in this sample are 60,000 or so clones, about 87% of which were seen just once. Together, the top ten hold about 5% of the sample. Its CDR3 holds 17 amino acids, cysteine through phenylalanine. Solely the CDR3 DNA is kept, with 51 bases framed from the first base. Based on the germline V gene (reference sequence), the CDR1 and CDR2 sequences are LNHDA and SQIVND. Relative to germline, V is missing 4 bases and J is missing 0 bases, with 9 bases of the junction outside any gene match.

What was sequenced was PBMCs. The source is a human donor in good health. Some clones in this sample may be carry-over from other donors' samples. Recombination connected TRBV19 to TRBJ1-5, and 7 junctional nucleotides match TRBD1. The CDR3 corresponds to CASSTQPQGNSNQPQHF. The DNA reads as follows: TGTGCCAGTAGTACCCAGCCACAGGGGAATAGCAATCAGCCCCAGCATTTT.